This T cell receptor beta chain was retrieved from a study of CD8 T cells in ankylosing spondylitis. General study points: About 8 highly homologous variants made up a TCR beta motif, and this motif appeared characteristic of ankylosing spondylitis blood.

About this clonotype itself: Its target is not known.

Germline V gene data show CDR1 as SQVTM and CDR2 as ANQGSEA. Trimming took off 4 bases at V and 4 bases at J, with 22 bases between the two ends. This CDR3 contains 16 residues. Each CDR3 protein is one row after TCRdb ran MiXCR on the 5' RACE reads. There are hundreds of thousands of distinct CDR3 sequences in the sample; under 20% occur only once, and approximately 1% lies in the top ten. The receptor was isolated from a male donor with ankylosing spondylitis. The sequenced sample was blood, either unsorted or a sorted T cell fraction (not recorded which). This sequence joins TRBV29-1 and TRBJ1-1; D is perhaps TRBD1 (6 bases). The CDR3 region is CSVVGGAIKGGTEAFF. Here the CDR3 DNA reads TGCAGCGTTGTCGGGGGGGCGATAAAGGGAGGCACTGAAGCTTTCTTT.